These 25 T cell receptor beta chains came from one sample sequenced in a study of T cell clonality in common variable immunodeficiency. General observations from the study: Common variable immunodeficiency TCR beta sequences reportedly had fewer deletions and N-nucleotide insertions.

No antigen is known for these receptors. TCRdb's copy holds only in-frame clones and misses some; the assay was immunoSEQ multiplex PCR. The sample yields approximately 20,000 clones, without any singletons. The sample consisted of peripheral blood mononuclear cells. The source is a human donor with common variable immunodeficiency.

This clone came up many times. From the germline J gene comes the end of the CDR3, since the read stops 3 residues before it. The rearrangement uses TRBV5-1 and TRBJ1-6, with D perhaps TRBD1 (5 bases). The ends were cut back, 7 bases at V and 10 bases at J, with 24 bases in the middle. This CDR3 spans 16 amino acids. The germline CDR1 and CDR2 sequences are SGHRS and YFSETQ. The sequenced CDR3 bases are TGCGCCAGCCGTCCTAGGTGGGAATCCGGGGGATCACCC. This codes for CASRPRWESGGSP. The entire CDR3 sequence reads CASRPRWESGGSPLHF. Supplemented by reference TRBV5-1 and TRBJ1-6, the full variable domain reads KAGVTQTPRYLIKTRGQQVTLSCSPISGHRSVSWYQQTPGQGLQFLFEYFSETQRNKGNFPGRFSGRQFSNSRSEMNVSTLELGDSALYLCASRPRWESGGSPLHFGNGTRLTVT.

This clone was counted many times. The sequenced fragment ends 3 residues before the CDR3 boundary, so the rest is inferred from the germline J gene. The chain combines TRBV18 with TRBJ2-5, with TRBD2 matching over 8 bases. The germline gives CDR1 KGHSH, CDR2 LQKENI. V lost 6 bases and J lost 5; bases outside the gene matches: 5. The CDR3 has 13 residues. Partial CDR3 DNA: TGTGCCAGCTCGCAAGCGGGAGCGGAGACC. Translation: CASSQAGAET. The complete CDR3 reads CASSQAGAETQYF.

This clone appeared a few times. CDR3 DNA, as far as it was read: TGCGCCAGCAGCTTGGCGGGGACAGGGGCCTACGAG. This codes for CASSLAGTGAYE. The CDR3, in full, reads CASSLAGTGAYEQYF. This chain links TRBV5-1 with TRBJ2-7; 10 bases line up with TRBD1. The read stops 3 residues short of the end of the CDR3; the missing end is completed from the germline J gene. Unmatched junction bases numbered 2, after V lost 0 bases and J lost 2 bases. Germline V CDR1 and CDR2: SGHRS, YFSETQ. The CDR3 totals 15 residues. Drawing the rest from reference TRBV5-1 and TRBJ2-7, the complete variable domain is KAGVTQTPRYLIKTRGQQVTLSCSPISGHRSVSWYQQTPGQGLQFLFEYFSETQRNKGNFPGRFSGRQFSNSRSEMNVSTLELGDSALYLCASSLAGTGAYEQYFGPGTRLTVT.

In its sample, this clone was seen many times. The CDR3 spells CASSSPYEQYF. Incomplete CDR3 DNA: TGCGCCAGCAGCTCTCCCTACGAG. The chain is built from TRBV5-1 and TRBJ2-7; D ambiguous. The read terminates 3 residues ahead of where the CDR3 ends, so the germline J gene completes it. CDR1 SGHRS and CDR2 YFSETQ come from the germline V gene. V lost 3 bases to trimming and J lost 2 bases, with 3 bases between them. This CDR3 is built from 11 residues.

This clone turned up a few times. The read is 3 residues too short to cover the CDR3 end, so that end is filled in from the germline J gene. This chain joins TRBV5-1 and TRBJ2-1; D not certain. This CDR3 has 13 amino acids. Trimming removed 0 bases from V and 4 bases from J, with 5 bases in between. Germline-derived CDR1 and CDR2 are SGHRS and YFSETQ. The CDR3 here is CASSLVRYNEQFF. The sequenced part of the CDR3 DNA is TGCGCCAGCAGCTTGGTGCGTTACAATGAG.

This clone was counted ten times or more. The CDR3 end falls 3 residues outside the read, so it is completed with the germline J gene. The J gene is TRBJ1-2, the V gene TRBV13; D is uncertain. This CDR3 contains 12 residues. From germline, CDR1 is PRHDT and CDR2 FYEKMQ (reference sequence). The CDR3 loop is CASSVRLEGYTF. The CDR3 bases that were read are TGTGCCAGCAGCGTACGACTGGAAGGC.

By share, this clone counts as medium-sized. The read stops 3 residues short of the end of the CDR3; the missing end is completed from the germline J gene. The chain is built from TRBV29-1 and TRBJ2-2, with D perhaps TRBD1 or TRBD2 (5 bases each). V was pared by 4 bases and J by 0 bases, with 9 bases between. There are 14 residues in the CDR3. Germline-derived CDR1 and CDR2 are SQVTM and ANQGSEA. CDR3 sequence reads: CSVVRGANTGELFF. The CDR3 bases that were read are TGCAGCGTTGTTCGAGGGGCGAACACCGGGGAG.

There are many counts of this clone. The read finishes 3 residues shy of the CDR3 end, and the germline J gene is used to complete it. The V call is TRBV7-7, the J call TRBJ2-1; TRBD2 matches at 9 bases. Trimming took 5 bases from V and 6 from J; bases not matched to a gene: 8. The germline CDR1 and CDR2 sequences are SSHAT and FNYEAQ (reference sequence). CDR3 size: 15 residues. The CDR3 loop reads CASSLRLAEPNEQFF. CDR3 DNA (partial): TGTGCCAGCAGCCTACGACTAGCGGAGCCCAATGAG.

This clone was seen at least ten times. The CDR3 end lies 3 residues beyond the end of the read and is filled in from the germline J gene. V gene TRBV11-3 combines with J gene TRBJ2-7; possible D gene TRBD1, 6 bases. V dropped 5 bases and J dropped 5 bases, with 13 bases sitting between them. Germline lookup yields CDR1 SGHNT and CDR2 YENEEA. This CDR3 has 13 residues. The part of the CDR3 DNA that was read is TGTGCCAGCAGCCGAGACTACAGGGACGAG. It is translated as CASSRDYRDE. The entire CDR3 protein is CASSRDYRDEQYF.

This clone was observed at least ten times. The read ends 3 residues early relative to the CDR3; the germline J gene fills the gap. The chain is built from TRBV28 and TRBJ1-1, with 9 bases matching TRBD1. The CDR3 consists of 14 residues. The germline gives CDR1 MDHEN, CDR2 SYDVKM. CDR3 residues: CASSKAGTGTFAFF. The CDR3 bases that were read are TGTGCCAGCAGCAAAGCCGGGACAGGGACCTTT. The full variable domain, rest sourced from reference TRBV28 and TRBJ1-1, is DVKVTQSSRYLVKRTGEKVFLECVQDMDHENMFWYRQDPGLGLRLIYFSYDVKMKEKGDIPEGYSVSREKKERFSLILESASTNQTSMYLCASSKAGTGTFAFFGQGTRLTVV.

In its sample, this clone was seen many times. The read gets to within 3 residues of the CDR3 end, and the germline J gene fills in the rest. The sample holds other DNA sequences that translate to the same CDR3. This chain connects TRBV7-3 to TRBJ2-5, with TRBD2 matching over 7 bases. There are 15 residues in the CDR3. V dropped 10 bases and J dropped 3; count of bases not matched to a gene: 14. Germline values: CDR1 SGHTA, CDR2 FQGTGA. Incomplete CDR3 DNA: TGTGCCACCTCATTGGGGGGGAGAGTAGAAGAGACC. It encodes CATSLGGRVEET. The CDR3 as a whole reads CATSLGGRVEETQYF.

The table lists this clone with many counts. With the read ending 3 residues before the CDR3 end, the germline J gene is used to fill in that end. The rearrangement links TRBV2 to TRBJ2-7; TRBD2 might be the D (6 bases). V was trimmed by 5 bases and J by 4 bases, leaving 15 bases between them. Germline CDR1 is SNHLY and CDR2 is FYNNEI. The CDR3 is made up of 14 amino acids. The DNA read from the CDR3 is TGTGCCAGCAGTTCGGAGGGGTATCTGTACGAG. Protein sequence: CASSSEGYLYE. The whole CDR3 is CASSSEGYLYEQYF.

This clone was observed at least ten times. The missing CDR3 end, 3 residues past where the read stops, is filled in from the germline J gene. The gene calls are TRBV20-1 and TRBJ1-1, with TRBD1 matching over 8 bases. Trimming cost V 5 bases and J 4 bases; bases outside gene matches: 6. CDR3 length equals 13 residues. CDR1 is DFQATT and CDR2 is SNEGSKA in the germline V gene (reference sequence). This CDR3 is CSAATGAVTEAFF. The CDR3 bases that were read are TGCAGTGCTGCGACAGGGGCGGTCACTGAA.

This clone was seen at least ten times. Other DNA sequences in this sample translate to the same CDR3. The covered CDR3 bases are TGTGCCAGCTCACCAGGGACTAGCGGGAGCGGGGAGACC. Residues: CASSPGTSGSGET. The CDR3 as a whole reads CASSPGTSGSGETQYF. The rearrangement joins TRBV18 to TRBJ2-5, with 14 nucleotides matching TRBD2. The read comes to an end 3 residues before the CDR3 does, leaving the germline J gene to fill in the end. Per germline, CDR1 KGHSH and CDR2 LQKENI. Germline trimming cut 2 bases from V and 5 bases from J; bases unmatched to any gene: 4. This CDR3 has 16 residues.

Ten or more counts support this clone. The DNA ends 3 residues before the CDR3 does, and the rest of the CDR3 is filled in from the germline J gene. This sequence joins TRBV15 and TRBJ1-4, with D maybe TRBD1 (5 bases). The CDR3 extends over 15 amino acids. Per the germline V gene, CDR1 is LNHNV and CDR2 is YYDKDF (reference sequence). The V end lost 5 bases, the J end lost 4 bases, and 14 bases lay between the germline ends. The CDR3 here is CATSGRDSDNEKLFF. The CDR3 DNA, read in part, is TGTGCCACCAGCGGGCGAGACAGTGATAATGAAAAA.

This clone has ten or more counts. Sequencing ends 3 residues short of the CDR3 end; the germline J gene provides the rest. V is TRBV9 and J is TRBJ2-5; TRBD2 aligns across 13 bases. J gave up 2 bases and V 1 base, and 17 bases lay outside the gene matches. Per germline, CDR1 SGDLS and CDR2 YYNGEE. The CDR3 loop spans 21 amino acids. CDR3 DNA (partial): TGTGCCAGCAGCGTATCCCCAATGAGGACTAGCGGGGGAGGGAGTCAAGAGACC. This translates into CASSVSPMRTSGGGSQET. The entire CDR3 protein reads CASSVSPMRTSGGGSQETQYF.

This clone was seen repeatedly, ten times or more. The read ends 3 residues shy of where the CDR3 ends; the end is completed using the germline J gene. The chain is built from TRBV20-1 and TRBJ2-1; 10 bases line up with TRBD2. Trimming cost V 3 bases and J 0 bases; bases outside gene matches: 2. Germline loops: CDR1 DFQATT, CDR2 SNEGSKA (reference sequence). This CDR3 contains 15 residues. CDR3 sequence: CSASASGSSYNEQFF. CDR3 bases read: TGCAGTGCTAGTGCTAGCGGGAGCTCCTACAATGAG.

At least ten counts were recorded for this clone. The read ends 3 residues shy of where the CDR3 ends; the end is completed using the germline J gene. This chain uses TRBV7-9 with TRBJ2-5, with D possibly being TRBD2 (7 bases). CDR1 is SEHNR and CDR2 is FQNEAQ in the germline V gene (reference sequence). V was trimmed by 5 bases and J by 5 bases, leaving 15 bases between them. The CDR3 covers 14 residues. The covered CDR3 bases are TGTGCCAGCAGCGTGGGGGGGGCGGGGGAGACC. It is translated as CASSVGGAGET. The full CDR3 protein reads CASSVGGAGETQYF.

The table lists this clone with a few counts. The CDR3 end falls 3 residues outside the read, so it is completed with the germline J gene. The rearrangement links TRBV19 to TRBJ1-2; 7 bases map to TRBD1. The germline V gene encodes CDR1 LNHDA and CDR2 SQIVND (reference sequence). The CDR3 covers 15 residues. The sequenced CDR3 bases are TGTGCCAGTAGTACAACGGGACAGCCAAGCGGCGGC. This encodes CASSTTGQPSGG. The whole CDR3 reads CASSTTGQPSGGYTF.

This clone was found a few times. The CDR3 end is not reached by the read, which stops 3 residues before it; the germline J gene fills it in. The genes are TRBV5-1 and TRBJ2-7, with 8 bases lining up with TRBD2. The CDR3 is 15 amino acids. J was trimmed by 2 bases and V by 2 bases; bases with no gene match: 6. The germline CDR1 and CDR2 sequences are SGHRS and YFSETQ. The chain's CDR3 is CASSFSGGGTYEQYF. The covered CDR3 bases are TGCGCCAGCAGCTTCAGCGGGGGTGGGACCTACGAG.

This clone has at least ten counts. The missing CDR3 end, 3 residues past where the read stops, is filled in from the germline J gene. The V gene is TRBV5-1, the J gene TRBJ2-3; a weak D match, TRBD1 (5 bases). Trimming shortened V by 0 bases and J by 2 bases, and 10 bases separated the two germline ends. This CDR3 region has 15 residues. CDR1 and CDR2 (germline): SGHRS, YFSETQ. The CDR3 reads CASSLAGRYTDTQYF. The DNA read from the CDR3 is TGCGCCAGCAGCTTGGCAGGGCGATACACAGATACG.

This clone came up many times. The read comes to an end 3 residues before the CDR3 does, leaving the germline J gene to fill in the end. The V and J genes are TRBV12-3 or TRBV12-4 and TRBJ2-1; maybe TRBD2 (5 bases). Trimming removed 7 bases from V and 0 bases from J, with 19 bases in between. The length of the CDR3 is 17 residues. The chain's CDR3 is CASNLWGAVSSYNEQFF. The DNA read from the CDR3 is TGTGCCAGCAACCTCTGGGGAGCGGTAAGCTCCTACAATGAG.

This clone was observed many times. The CDR3 end lies 3 residues beyond the end of the read and is filled in from the germline J gene. The chain employs TRBV5-6 and TRBJ1-1; D is perhaps TRBD1 (6 bases). The CDR3 totals 14 residues. Germline loops: CDR1 SGHDT, CDR2 YYEEEE. CDR3 residues: CASSFGGWGTEAFF. The part of the CDR3 DNA that was read is TGTGCCAGCAGCTTTGGGGGATGGGGGACAGAA.

This clone was detected a few times. The read ends 3 residues before the CDR3 terminus; that terminus is restored from the germline J gene. The chain carries TRBV19 and TRBJ2-1; D may be TRBD1 or TRBD2 (5 bases each). V was clipped by 6 bases and J by 0 bases, with 6 bases between them. This CDR3 comprises 13 residues. The germline CDR1 and CDR2 sequences are LNHDA and SQIVND (reference sequence). The sequenced CDR3 bases are TGTGCCAGTAGGAGGGGCTCCTACAATGAG. It is translated as CASRRGSYNE. The entire CDR3 sequence reads CASRRGSYNEQFF.

This clone came up many times. The DNA ends 3 residues before the CDR3 does, and the rest of the CDR3 is filled in from the germline J gene. The V call is TRBV7-9, the J call TRBJ2-1; D gene uncertain. CDR3 length: 15 residues. Germline V gives CDR1 SEHNR, CDR2 FQNEAQ (reference sequence). V was cut by 8 bases and J by 2 bases, with 16 bases left in between. CDR3 DNA, as far as it was read: TGTGCCAGCGGTTTAAGCGCGACGCCCTACAATGAG. Translated, it gives CASGLSATPYNE. The whole CDR3 sequence is CASGLSATPYNEQFF.